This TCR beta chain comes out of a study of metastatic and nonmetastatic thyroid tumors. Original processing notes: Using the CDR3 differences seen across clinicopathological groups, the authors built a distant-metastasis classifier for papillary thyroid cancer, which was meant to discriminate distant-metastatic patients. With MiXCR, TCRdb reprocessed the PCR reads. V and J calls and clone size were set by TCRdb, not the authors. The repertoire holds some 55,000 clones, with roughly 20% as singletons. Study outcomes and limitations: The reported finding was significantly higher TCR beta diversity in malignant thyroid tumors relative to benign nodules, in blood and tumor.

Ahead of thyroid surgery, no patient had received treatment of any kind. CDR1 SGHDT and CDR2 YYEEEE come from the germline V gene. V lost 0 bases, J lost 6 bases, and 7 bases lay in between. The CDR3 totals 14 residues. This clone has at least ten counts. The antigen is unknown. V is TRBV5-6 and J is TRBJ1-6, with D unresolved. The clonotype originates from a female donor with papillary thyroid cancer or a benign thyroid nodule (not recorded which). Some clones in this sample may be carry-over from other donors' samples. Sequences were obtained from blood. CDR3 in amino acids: CASSLVWINSPLHF. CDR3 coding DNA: TGTGCCAGCAGCTTGGTGTGGATTAATTCACCCCTCCACTTT.